This T cell receptor beta chain was documented in a study of cytomegalovirus exposure and HLA in healthy donors. CDR1 and CDR2 (germline): SGHRS, YFSETQ. V gave up 2 bases and J gave up 8 bases, with 13 bases separating them. This CDR3 region has 14 residues. The PCR ran on 60 Vbeta and 13 Jbeta primers. Generated by immunoSEQ multiplex PCR, the TCRdb table keeps only in-frame clones and is missing some. Of 60,000 to 85,000 clones in the sample, roughly two thirds were seen once. Study-wide points: The study put roughly 160 TCR beta chains on its list as cytomegalovirus-associated. Exclusion applied to some V segments, including TRBV6-2 and TRBV6-3, as they were indistinguishable.

Of note for this clone: Its antigen is as yet unknown.

J is TRBJ1-4 and V is TRBV5-1; D possibly corresponds to TRBD1 (5 bases). The sequence derives from a man aged 60 to 69 in good health and CMV-seropositive. The material sequenced was PBMCs. The CDR3 spells CASSFGGGGEKLFF. CDR3 nucleotide sequence: TGCGCCAGCAGCTTTGGCGGGGGAGGAGAAAAACTGTTTTTT.